The 10 T cell receptor beta chains below all came from one sample that was sequenced in a study of CD8+ T cells in alopecia areata. After isolation, RNA underwent reverse transcription to generate cDNA as the sequencing template. TCRdb keeps only in-frame clones here, not all; method: immunoSEQ multiplex PCR. The sample comprises over 100,000 clones, more than 40% of which are singletons, and approximately 19% rests with the top ten. The sample was CD8+ T cells sorted from blood, taken at week 0. These receptors all stem from a human donor with alopecia areata.

The gene calls are TRBV29-1 and TRBJ2-7, with D possibly matching TRBD1 (7 bases). V was pared by 1 base and J by 3 bases, with 13 bases between. Germline values: CDR1 SQVTM, CDR2 ANQGSEA. The CDR3 loop spans 14 amino acids. CDR3: CSVEGGDRGYEQYF. The DNA for the CDR3 is TGCAGCGTTGAAGGGGGGGACAGAGGCTACGAGCAGTACTTC.

The V and J genes are TRBV27 and TRBJ2-7; possibly TRBD1 for D (6 bases). This CDR3 has 17 residues. V was cut by 3 bases and J by 0 bases, with 18 bases left in between. In germline, CDR1 is MNHEY, CDR2 SMNVEV (reference sequence). Written as DNA, the CDR3 is TGTGCCAGCAGTTTTTCATCGTACAGGGAGAGCTCCTACGAGCAGTACTTC. Its translation: CASSFSSYRESSYEQYF.

The J gene is TRBJ2-2, the V gene TRBV6-5; a weak D match, TRBD1 (5 bases). CDR3 length: 13 residues. V lost 3 bases, J lost 7 bases, and 9 bases lay in between. The germline V gene has CDR1 MNHEY and CDR2 SVGAGI. CDR3 sequence: CASSYRQIGELFF. Written as DNA, the CDR3 is TGTGCCAGCAGTTATAGACAGATCGGGGAGCTGTTTTTT.

The chain combines TRBV11-2 with TRBJ2-3, with TRBD1 identical over 10 bases. The CDR3 covers 17 residues. Germline V CDR1 and CDR2: SGHAT, FQNNGV. V lost 3 bases and J lost 1; bases outside the gene matches: 7. The DNA for the CDR3 is TGTGCCAGCAGCTTTTTAGCAGGGACAGGGGGCACAGATACGCAGTATTTT. This translates into CASSFLAGTGGTDTQYF.

This chain connects TRBV29-1 to TRBJ2-7; 8 bases fit TRBD2. Germline V gives CDR1 SQVTM, CDR2 ANQGSEA. V was pared by 1 base and J by 2 bases, with 10 bases of the junction left unmatched. This CDR3 contains 16 residues. The CDR3 DNA reads as TGCAGCGTTGAAGGATATGCGCGGGGGGTCGCCTACGAGCAGTACTTC. This codes for CSVEGYARGVAYEQYF.

This clone appeared a few times. The chain joins TRBV13 to TRBJ2-5; TRBD2 matches at 7 bases. J gave up 4 bases and V 4 bases, and 9 bases lay outside the gene matches. Germline V gene lookup returns CDR1 PRHDT and CDR2 FYEKMQ (reference sequence). This CDR3 has 15 amino acids. The DNA of the CDR3 is TGTGCCAGCAGCTCCCTGGGTGGCGGGGGAGAGACCCAGTACTTC. It yields the protein CASSSLGGGGETQYF.

This clone has at least ten counts. The chain links TRBV30 to TRBJ2-4; D is ambiguous. Germline CDR1 reads GTSNPN; CDR2 reads SVGIG (reference sequence). The ends were cut back, 1 base at V and 1 base at J, with 14 bases in the middle. The CDR3 runs 16 residues. For the CDR3, the DNA is TGTGCCTGGAGTGAAGATATGGTGACGGCCAAAAACATTCAGTACTTC. Translated: CAWSEDMVTAKNIQYF. The complete variable domain, with remaining parts taken from reference TRBV30 and TRBJ2-4, reads SQTIHQWPATLVQPVGSPLSLECTVEGTSNPNLYWYRQAAGRGLQLLFYSVGIGQISSEVPQNLSASRPQDRQFILSSKKLLLSDSGFYLCAWSEDMVTAKNIQYFGAGTRLSVL.

This clone was observed a few times. CDR3 amino acids: CSVWTLEGSTDTQYF. The DNA for the CDR3 is TGCAGCGTGTGGACTCTCGAAGGAAGCACAGATACGCAGTATTTT. V is TRBV29-1 and J is TRBJ2-3, with D possibly matching TRBD2 (5 bases). The CDR3 has 15 residues. Per germline, CDR1 SQVTM and CDR2 ANQGSEA. V lost 6 bases to trimming and J lost 0 bases, with 16 bases between them.

This clone was counted only a few times. Other DNA sequences in this sample translate to the same CDR3. The rearrangement links TRBV30 to TRBJ2-2; D call uncertain. The germline V gene encodes CDR1 GTSNPN and CDR2 SVGIG (reference sequence). Between the trimmed V and J ends, which lost 0 bases and 5 bases, there was a span of 1 base. This CDR3 region has 11 residues. DNA of the CDR3: TGTGCCTGGAGTGTAACCGGGGAGCTGTTTTTT. This encodes CAWSVTGELFF.

This clone was observed a single time. This chain joins TRBV25-1 and TRBJ1-4, with D hard to call. Trimming removed 1 base at V and 1 base at J, with 13 bases between. CDR1 MGHDK and CDR2 SYGVNS come from the germline V gene. This CDR3 has 17 residues. The DNA for the CDR3 is TGTGCCAGCAGTGAATTCTTGACGATTGGAACTAATGAAAAACTGTTTTTT. Translation gives CASSEFLTIGTNEKLFF.